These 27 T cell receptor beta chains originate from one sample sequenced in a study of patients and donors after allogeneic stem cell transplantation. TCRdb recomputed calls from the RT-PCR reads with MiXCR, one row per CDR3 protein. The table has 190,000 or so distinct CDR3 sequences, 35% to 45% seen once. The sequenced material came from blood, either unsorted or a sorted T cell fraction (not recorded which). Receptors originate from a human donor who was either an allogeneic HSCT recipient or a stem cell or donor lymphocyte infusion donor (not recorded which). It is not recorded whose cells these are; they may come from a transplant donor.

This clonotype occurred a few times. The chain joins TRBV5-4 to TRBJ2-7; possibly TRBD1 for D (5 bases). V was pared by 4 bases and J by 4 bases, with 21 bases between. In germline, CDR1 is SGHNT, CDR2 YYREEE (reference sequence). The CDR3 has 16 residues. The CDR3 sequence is CASSLLKGHGQYEQYF. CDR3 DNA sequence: TGTGCCAGCAGCCTACTCAAAGGACATGGACAATACGAGCAGTACTTC.

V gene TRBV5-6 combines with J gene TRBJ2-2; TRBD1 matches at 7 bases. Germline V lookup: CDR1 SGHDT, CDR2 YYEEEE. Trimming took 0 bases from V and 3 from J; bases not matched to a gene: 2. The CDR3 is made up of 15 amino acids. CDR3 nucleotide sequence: TGTGCCAGCAGCTTGGGGGACAGTTACACCGGGGAGCTGTTTTTT. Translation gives CASSLGDSYTGELFF.

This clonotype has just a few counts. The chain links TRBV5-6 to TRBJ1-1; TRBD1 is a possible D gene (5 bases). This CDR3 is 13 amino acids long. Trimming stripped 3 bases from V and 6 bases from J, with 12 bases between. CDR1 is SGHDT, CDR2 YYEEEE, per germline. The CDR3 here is CASSSGANAEAFF. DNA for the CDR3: TGTGCCAGCAGCTCCGGGGCGAATGCTGAAGCTTTCTTT.

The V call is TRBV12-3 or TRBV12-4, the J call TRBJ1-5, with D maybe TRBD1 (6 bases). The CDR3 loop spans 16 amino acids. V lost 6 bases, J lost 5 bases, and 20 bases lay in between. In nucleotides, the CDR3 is TGTGCCAGCAGCTTAAGGTGGGGGACACTTCATCAGCCCCAGCATTTT. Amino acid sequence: CASSLRWGTLHQPQHF.

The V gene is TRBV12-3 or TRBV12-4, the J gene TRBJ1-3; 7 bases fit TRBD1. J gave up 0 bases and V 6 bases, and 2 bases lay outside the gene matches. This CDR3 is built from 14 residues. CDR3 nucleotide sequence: TGTGCCAGCAGGAGACAGGGCTCTGGAAACACCATATATTTT. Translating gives CASRRQGSGNTIYF.

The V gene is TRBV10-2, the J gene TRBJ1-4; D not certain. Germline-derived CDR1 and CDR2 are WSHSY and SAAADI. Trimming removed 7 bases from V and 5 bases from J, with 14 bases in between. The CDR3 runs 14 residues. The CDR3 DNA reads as TGCGCCAGCAAAGTTGGACGGAGGAATGAAAAACTGTTTTTT. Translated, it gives CASKVGRRNEKLFF.

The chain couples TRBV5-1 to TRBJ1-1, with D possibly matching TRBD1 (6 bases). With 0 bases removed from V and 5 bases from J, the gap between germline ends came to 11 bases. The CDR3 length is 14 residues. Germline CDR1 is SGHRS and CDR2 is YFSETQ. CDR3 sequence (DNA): TGCGCCAGCAGCTTGGGGGGGCGAGGTACTGAAGCTTTCTTT. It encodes CASSLGGRGTEAFF.

The CDR3 loop reads CASSFMINVLTF. The CDR3 bases are TGTGCCAGCAGCTTCATGATCAACGTCCTGACTTTC. The chain combines TRBV11-2 with TRBJ2-6; no firm D call. Germline V gives CDR1 SGHAT, CDR2 FQNNGV. V lost 3 bases to trimming and J lost 9 bases, with 6 bases between them. This CDR3 comprises 12 residues.

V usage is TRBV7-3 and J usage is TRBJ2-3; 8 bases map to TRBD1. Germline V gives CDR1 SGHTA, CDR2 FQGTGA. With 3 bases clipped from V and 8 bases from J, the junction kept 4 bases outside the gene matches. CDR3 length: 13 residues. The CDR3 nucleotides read TGTGCCAGCAGCTTGGGACAGGCAGCTACGCAGTATTTT. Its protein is CASSLGQAATQYF.

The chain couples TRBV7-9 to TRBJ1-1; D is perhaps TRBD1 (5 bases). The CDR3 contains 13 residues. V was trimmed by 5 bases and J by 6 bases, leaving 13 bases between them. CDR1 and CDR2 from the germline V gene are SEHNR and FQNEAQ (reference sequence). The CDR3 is CASSVNQGPEAFF. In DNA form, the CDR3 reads TGTGCCAGCAGCGTCAACCAGGGCCCTGAAGCTTTCTTT.

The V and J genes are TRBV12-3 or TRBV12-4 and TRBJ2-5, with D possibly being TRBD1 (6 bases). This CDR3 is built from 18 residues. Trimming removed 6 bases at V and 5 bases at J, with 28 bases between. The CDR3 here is CASSHVIPRDIETETQYF. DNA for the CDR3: TGTGCCAGCAGCCACGTGATCCCTCGGGACATCGAAACGGAGACCCAGTACTTC.

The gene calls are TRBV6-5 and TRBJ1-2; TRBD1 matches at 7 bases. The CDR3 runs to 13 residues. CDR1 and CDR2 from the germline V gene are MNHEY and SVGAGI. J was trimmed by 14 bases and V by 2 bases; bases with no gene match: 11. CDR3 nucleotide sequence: TGTGCCAGCAGTTACCCGGGACAGAAAGACCAGACCTTC. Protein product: CASSYPGQKDQTF.

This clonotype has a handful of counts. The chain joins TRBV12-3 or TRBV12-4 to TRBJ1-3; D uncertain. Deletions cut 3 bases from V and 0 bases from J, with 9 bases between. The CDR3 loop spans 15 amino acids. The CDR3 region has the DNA TGTGCCAGCAGTTTCCGGTTGAGCTCTGGAAACACCATATATTTT. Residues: CASSFRLSSGNTIYF.

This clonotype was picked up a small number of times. CDR3 in DNA: TGCAGCGTTGAAGGACGGGACTATGGCTACACCTTC. This codes for CSVEGRDYGYTF. The rearrangement joins TRBV29-1 to TRBJ1-2; D ambiguous. The CDR3 totals 12 residues. CDR1 SQVTM and CDR2 ANQGSEA come from the germline V gene. V was trimmed by 1 base and J by 3 bases, leaving 6 bases between them.

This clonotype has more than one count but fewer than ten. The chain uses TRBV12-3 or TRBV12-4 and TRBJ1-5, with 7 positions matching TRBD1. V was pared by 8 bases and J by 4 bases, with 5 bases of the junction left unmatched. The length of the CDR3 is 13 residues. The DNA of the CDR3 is TGTGCCAGCCAGGGGGAAGGAAATCAGCCCCAGCATTTT. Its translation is CASQGEGNQPQHF.

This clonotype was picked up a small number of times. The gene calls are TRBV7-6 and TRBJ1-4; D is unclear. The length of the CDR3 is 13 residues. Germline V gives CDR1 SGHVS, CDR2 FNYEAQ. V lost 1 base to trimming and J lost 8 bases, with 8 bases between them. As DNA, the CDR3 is TGTGCCAGCAGCTTAGTGGGGTGGGAAAAACTGTTTTTT. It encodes CASSLVGWEKLFF.

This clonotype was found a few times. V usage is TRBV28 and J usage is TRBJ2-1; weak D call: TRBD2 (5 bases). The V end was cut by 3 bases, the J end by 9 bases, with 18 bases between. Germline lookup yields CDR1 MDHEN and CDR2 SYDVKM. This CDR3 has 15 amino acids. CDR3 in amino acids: CASSLDIRELSEQFF. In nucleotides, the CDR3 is TGTGCCAGCAGTTTGGATATCCGGGAATTGAGTGAGCAGTTCTTC.

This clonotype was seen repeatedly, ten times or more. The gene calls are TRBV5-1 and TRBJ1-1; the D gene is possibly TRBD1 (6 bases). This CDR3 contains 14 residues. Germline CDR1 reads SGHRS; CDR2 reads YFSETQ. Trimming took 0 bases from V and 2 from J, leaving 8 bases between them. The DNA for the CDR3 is TGCGCCAGCAGCTTGGCAGGGGCTAACACTGAAGCTTTCTTT. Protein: CASSLAGANTEAFF.

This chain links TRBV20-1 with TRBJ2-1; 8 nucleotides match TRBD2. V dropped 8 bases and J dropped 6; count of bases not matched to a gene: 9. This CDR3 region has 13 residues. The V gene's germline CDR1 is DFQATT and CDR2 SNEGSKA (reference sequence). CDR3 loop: CSPRQAGGNEQFF. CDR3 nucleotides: TGCAGTCCTCGACAGGCGGGGGGCAATGAGCAGTTCTTC.

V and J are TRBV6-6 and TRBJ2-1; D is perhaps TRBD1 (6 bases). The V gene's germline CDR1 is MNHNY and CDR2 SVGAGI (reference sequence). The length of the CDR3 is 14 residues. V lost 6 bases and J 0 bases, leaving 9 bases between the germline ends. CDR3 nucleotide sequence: TGTGCCAGCAGCCGACAGGTCTCCTACAATGAGCAGTTCTTC. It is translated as CASSRQVSYNEQFF.

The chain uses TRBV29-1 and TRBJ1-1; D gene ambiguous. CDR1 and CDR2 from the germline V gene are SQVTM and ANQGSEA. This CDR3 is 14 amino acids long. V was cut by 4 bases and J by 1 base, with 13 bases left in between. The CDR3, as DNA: TGCAGCGTTGGGTTTAACGGAGGGAACACTGAAGCTTTCTTT. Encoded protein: CSVGFNGGNTEAFF.

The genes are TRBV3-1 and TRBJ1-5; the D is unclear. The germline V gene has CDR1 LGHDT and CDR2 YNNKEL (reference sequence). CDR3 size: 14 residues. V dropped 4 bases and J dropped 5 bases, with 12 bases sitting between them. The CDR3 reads CASSRNGVDQPQHF. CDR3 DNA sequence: TGTGCCAGCAGCCGCAACGGGGTAGATCAGCCCCAGCATTTT. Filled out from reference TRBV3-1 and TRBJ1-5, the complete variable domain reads DTAVSQTPKYLVTQMGNDKSIKCEQNLGHDTMYWYKQDSKKFLKIMFSYNNKELIINETVPNRFSPKSPDKAHLNLHINSLELGDSAVYFCASSRNGVDQPQHFGDGTRLSIL.

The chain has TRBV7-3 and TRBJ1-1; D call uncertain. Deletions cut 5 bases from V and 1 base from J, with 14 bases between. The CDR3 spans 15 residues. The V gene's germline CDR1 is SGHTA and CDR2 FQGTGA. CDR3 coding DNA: TGTGCCAGCAGCCTGATGATACCAGCGAACACTGAAGCTTTCTTT. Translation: CASSLMIPANTEAFF.

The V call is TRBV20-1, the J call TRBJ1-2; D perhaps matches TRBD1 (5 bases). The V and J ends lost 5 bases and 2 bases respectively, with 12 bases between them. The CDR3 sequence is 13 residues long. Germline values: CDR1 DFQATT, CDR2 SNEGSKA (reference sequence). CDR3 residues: CSAERGGNYGYTF. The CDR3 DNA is TGCAGTGCTGAAAGGGGTGGAAACTATGGCTACACCTTC.

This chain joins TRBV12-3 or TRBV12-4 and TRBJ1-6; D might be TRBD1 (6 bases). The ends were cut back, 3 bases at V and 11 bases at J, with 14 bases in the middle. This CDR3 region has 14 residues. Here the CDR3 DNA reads TGTGCCAGCAGTTTGGGGGGCCTGGGGGCACCCCTCCACTTT. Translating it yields CASSLGGLGAPLHF.

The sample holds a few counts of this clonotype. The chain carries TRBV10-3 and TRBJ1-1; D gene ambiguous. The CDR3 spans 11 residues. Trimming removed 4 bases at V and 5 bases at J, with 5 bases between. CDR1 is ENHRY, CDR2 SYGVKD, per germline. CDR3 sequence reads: CAISGGTEAFF. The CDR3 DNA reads TGTGCCATCAGTGGAGGGACTGAAGCTTTCTTT.

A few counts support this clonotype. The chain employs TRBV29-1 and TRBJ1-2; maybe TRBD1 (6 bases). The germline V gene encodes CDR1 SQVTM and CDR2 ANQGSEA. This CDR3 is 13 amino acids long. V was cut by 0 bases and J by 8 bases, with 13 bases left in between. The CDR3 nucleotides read TGCAGCGTTGAAGATGGCAGGGGAGGAGGCTACACCTTC. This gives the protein CSVEDGRGGGYTF.